The 31 T cell receptor beta chains presented below share a single source sample, sequenced in a study of brain T cells in children with intractable seizures. Profiled with immunoSEQ multiplex PCR; TCRdb holds only in-frame clones, not every one. The sample records around 100,000 clones, roughly 94% being singletons. This specimen was peripheral blood, taken at surgery. Receptors originate from a boy in the first two years of life with hemimegalencephaly and intractable seizures.

The genes are TRBV9 and TRBJ2-7; 10 bases are shared with TRBD2. The V gene's germline CDR1 is SGDLS and CDR2 YYNGEE. The CDR3 consists of 16 residues. The J segment lost 5 bases and the V segment lost 2 bases, leaving 10 bases of the junction unmatched. This CDR3 reads CASSVTGASGRNEQYF. The CDR3 DNA follows: TGTGCCAGCAGCGTTACGGGGGCTAGCGGGAGAAACGAGCAGTACTTC.

The V call is TRBV27, the J call TRBJ2-2; no reliable D call. The CDR3 is 12 amino acids. The V end lost 3 bases, the J end lost 3 bases, and 2 bases lay between the germline ends. Per the germline V gene, CDR1 is MNHEY and CDR2 is SMNVEV (reference sequence). This CDR3 reads CASSFDTGELFF. The CDR3 DNA sequence: TGTGCCAGCAGTTTCGACACCGGGGAGCTGTTTTTT.

J is TRBJ2-2 and V is TRBV6-2 or TRBV6-3, with D possibly being TRBD2 (6 bases). Per the germline V gene, CDR1 is MNHEY and CDR2 is SVGEGT. Trimming removed 2 bases from V and 1 base from J, with 14 bases in between. This CDR3 is 17 amino acids long. The DNA of the CDR3 is TGTGCCAGCAGTTACCACCGGGACTTTTTGAACACCGGGGAGCTGTTTTTT. It encodes CASSYHRDFLNTGELFF.

The chain uses TRBV28 and TRBJ2-5, with a possible D match to TRBD2 (6 bases). Germline values: CDR1 MDHEN, CDR2 SYDVKM. This CDR3 is built from 15 residues. V was shortened by 7 bases and J by 2 bases, with 17 bases between the two germline ends. CDR3 protein: CASTLSGGEQETQYF. The CDR3 bases are TGTGCCAGCACACTTAGCGGCGGGGAGCAAGAGACCCAGTACTTC.

The chain is built from TRBV19 and TRBJ1-5; 7 bases map to TRBD1. The germline gives CDR1 LNHDA, CDR2 SQIVND (reference sequence). The V gene end was trimmed by 4 bases and the J gene end by 1 base; junction bases not matched to a gene: 7. This CDR3 has 16 residues. CDR3 sequence: CASSKLPGQSNQPQHF. The CDR3 nucleotides are TGTGCCAGTAGTAAGCTACCGGGACAGAGCAATCAGCCCCAGCATTTT.

The chain uses TRBV30 and TRBJ2-1; possible D gene TRBD2, 6 bases. V was cut by 4 bases and J by 6 bases, with 16 bases left in between. CDR3 length: 14 amino acids. Germline values: CDR1 GTSNPN, CDR2 SVGIG (reference sequence). CDR3 in amino acids: CAWIGGVLTNEQFF. The CDR3 DNA follows: TGTGCCTGGATCGGCGGGGTACTAACCAATGAGCAGTTCTTC.

The rearrangement uses TRBV28 and TRBJ1-4; D perhaps matches TRBD1 (6 bases). CDR3 length equals 13 residues. The germline CDR1 and CDR2 sequences are MDHEN and SYDVKM. V shed 6 bases and J shed 7 bases, with 12 bases lying between them. The CDR3 loop reads CASRRGTLEKLFF. For the CDR3, the DNA is TGTGCCAGCAGAAGGGGGACACTTGAAAAACTGTTTTTT.

This clone was recorded only once. The chain carries TRBV5-5 and TRBJ1-2; D unresolved. The germline V gene has CDR1 SGHKS and CDR2 YYEKEE (reference sequence). The V end lost 3 bases, the J end lost 7 bases, and 13 bases lay between the germline ends. This CDR3 spans 13 amino acids. The CDR3: CASSSTTPGGYTF. For the CDR3, the DNA is TGTGCCAGCAGCTCGACTACGCCGGGTGGCTACACCTTC. The full variable domain, its missing parts supplied by reference TRBV5-5 and TRBJ1-2, is DAGVTQSPTHLIKTRGQQVTLRCSPISGHKSVSWYQQVLGQGPQFIFQYYEKEERGRGNFPDRFSARQFPNYSSELNVNALLLGDSALYLCASSSTTPGGYTFGSGTRLTVV.

This clone was seen more than once but under ten times. The V call is TRBV25-1, the J call TRBJ1-5; D is ambiguous. Germline CDR1 and CDR2: MGHDK and SYGVNS. The CDR3 is 11 residues long. V was shortened by 4 bases and J by 9 bases, with 7 bases between the two germline ends. The CDR3 DNA reads TGTGCCAGCAGTGGTGATGGGCCCCAGCATTTT. It yields the protein CASSGDGPQHF.

The chain has TRBV5-1 and TRBJ1-2, with 9 bases identical to TRBD1. V shed 3 bases, J shed 4 bases, and the junction held 7 bases outside the gene matches. Germline V CDR1 and CDR2: SGHRS, YFSETQ. There are 15 residues in the CDR3. CDR3 sequence (DNA): TGCGCCAGCAGCTCTACAGGGGGCGCGGGCTATGGCTACACCTTC. This encodes CASSSTGGAGYGYTF.

This chain links TRBV19 with TRBJ1-5; D remains unclear. The germline V gene encodes CDR1 LNHDA and CDR2 SQIVND (reference sequence). The CDR3 sequence is 16 residues long. V was pared by 2 bases and J by 5 bases, with 16 bases between. This chain's CDR3 is CASSILGLGFDQPQHF. DNA for the CDR3: TGTGCCAGTAGTATACTGGGGTTAGGGTTTGATCAGCCCCAGCATTTT.

The chain has TRBV5-1 and TRBJ2-4, with 9 nucleotides matching TRBD2. The length of the CDR3 is 14 residues. The germline V gene encodes CDR1 SGHRS and CDR2 YFSETQ. Unmatched junction bases numbered 8, after V lost 2 bases and J lost 11 bases. The DNA for the CDR3 is TGCGCCAGCAGCTTCAATAGCGGGAGTGGGGTTCAGTACTTC. Amino acid sequence: CASSFNSGSGVQYF.

The CDR3 DNA reads as TGTGCCTGGAGTACTAGTCGGAGGAATGAGCAGTTCTTC. Translating it yields CAWSTSRRNEQFF. This sequence joins TRBV30 and TRBJ2-1, with a weak D call TRBD2 (5 bases). Trimming cost V 2 bases and J 7 bases, with 12 bases left between them. Germline-derived CDR1 and CDR2 are GTSNPN and SVGIG (reference sequence). CDR3 length equals 13 residues.

The V call is TRBV6-4, the J call TRBJ1-2; 7 nucleotides line up with TRBD1. Per germline, CDR1 MRHNA and CDR2 SNTAGT. This CDR3 is built from 14 residues. The J segment lost 8 bases and the V segment lost 4 bases, leaving 10 bases of the junction unmatched. CDR3 bases: TGTGCCAGCAGTGCTACCAGGGGGTTGGGAGGCTACACCTTC. It codes for CASSATRGLGGYTF.

V and J are TRBV4-2 and TRBJ2-1; D is undetermined. Deletions cut 1 base from V and 0 bases from J, with 13 bases between. CDR1 is LGHNA, CDR2 YNFKEQ, per germline. The CDR3 loop spans 17 amino acids. The CDR3 spells CASSQVWPASSYNEQFF. CDR3 bases: TGTGCCAGCAGCCAAGTGTGGCCGGCGAGCTCCTACAATGAGCAGTTCTTC.

The genes are TRBV6-5 and TRBJ2-2; 7 positions agree with TRBD1. Germline V lookup: CDR1 MNHEY, CDR2 SVGAGI. V lost 5 bases, J lost 3 bases, and 6 bases stayed unmatched. The CDR3 length is 15 residues. CDR3 DNA: TGTGCCAGCAGTCTCCGACAGGGTTACACCGGGGAGCTGTTTTTT. Protein product: CASSLRQGYTGELFF.

This chain joins TRBV28 and TRBJ2-4; no firm D call. The CDR3 is 16 amino acids. From germline, CDR1 is MDHEN and CDR2 SYDVKM. Trimming pared 1 base from V and 3 bases from J, leaving 13 bases between. The CDR3 bases are TGTGCCAGCAGTTTATCACCAGACGGAGTCAAAAACATTCAGTACTTC. It yields the protein CASSLSPDGVKNIQYF.

The chain recombines TRBV7-6 with TRBJ2-3; TRBD2 matches at 10 bases. Germline loops: CDR1 SGHVS, CDR2 FNYEAQ. This CDR3 comprises 15 residues. With V trimmed by 5 bases and J by 1 base, 3 bases remained unmatched. CDR3 in amino acids: CASSLGTSGTDTQYF. The CDR3 DNA reads TGTGCCAGCAGCCTCGGGACTAGCGGCACAGATACGCAGTATTTT.

J is TRBJ2-7 and V is TRBV19; D unresolved. Germline CDR1 LNHDA, CDR2 SQIVND (reference sequence). The CDR3 contains 13 residues. V gave up 1 base and J gave up 7 bases, with 11 bases separating them. CDR3 DNA sequence: TGTGCCAGTAGTATAGTAATTGGTGGGGAGCAGTACTTC. This gives the protein CASSIVIGGEQYF.

The chain joins TRBV24-1 to TRBJ2-5; weak D call: TRBD1 (5 bases). Per the germline V gene, CDR1 is KGHDR and CDR2 is SFDVKD. V gave up 2 bases and J gave up 1 base, with 7 bases separating them. The CDR3 contains 14 residues. The CDR3 sequence is CATSDWGSQETQYF. The CDR3 coding sequence is TGTGCCACCAGTGATTGGGGCAGCCAAGAGACCCAGTACTTC.

The chain is built from TRBV19 and TRBJ2-5; 10 nucleotides line up with TRBD2. CDR3 length: 13 residues. CDR1 is LNHDA and CDR2 is SQIVND in the germline V gene (reference sequence). Trimming at V came to 9 bases and at J to 3 bases, leaving 4 bases not matched to a gene. The CDR3 sequence: CASAGLAKETQYF. The CDR3 DNA follows: TGTGCCAGCGCGGGACTAGCGAAAGAGACCCAGTACTTC.

V is TRBV7-3 and J is TRBJ2-1; TRBD2 matches 12 bases. V shed 5 bases and J 9 bases; nucleotides not matched to a gene: 23. This CDR3 is 20 amino acids long. Germline values: CDR1 SGHTA, CDR2 FQGTGA. As DNA, the CDR3 is TGTGCCAGCAGCCCCGTTCCAGTTCTAGCGGGAGGGCCTATATCGCGTGAGCAGTTCTTC. The encoded protein is CASSPVPVLAGGPISREQFF.

The chain couples TRBV11-2 to TRBJ2-7; 13 bases align to TRBD2. The V and J ends lost 1 base and 3 bases, in that order; junction bases with no gene match: 12. This CDR3 region has 19 residues. Germline V lookup: CDR1 SGHAT, CDR2 FQNNGV. Here the CDR3 reads CASSLGATSGRTLNYEQYF. The DNA for the CDR3 is TGTGCCAGCAGCTTAGGGGCGACTAGCGGGAGGACTTTGAACTACGAGCAGTACTTC. Using reference TRBV11-2 and TRBJ2-7 for the parts outside the CDR3, the full variable domain is EAGVAQSPRYKIIEKRQSVAFWCNPISGHATLYWYQQILGQGPKLLIQFQNNGVVDDSQLPKDRFSAERLKGVDSTLKIQPAKLEDSAVYLCASSLGATSGRTLNYEQYFGPGTRLTVT.

The V and J genes are TRBV15 and TRBJ2-1, with D uncertain. CDR1 is LNHNV, CDR2 YYDKDF, per germline (reference sequence). Trimming removed 0 bases at V and 5 bases at J, with 14 bases between. The CDR3 extends over 16 amino acids. This chain's CDR3 is CATSREKERNDNEQFF. CDR3 nucleotide sequence: TGTGCCACCAGCAGAGAAAAAGAGCGAAACGACAATGAGCAGTTCTTC.

The rearrangement uses TRBV27 and TRBJ2-7; D is unclear. This CDR3 comprises 16 residues. The germline V and J ends were trimmed by 5 bases and 0 bases, with 17 bases remaining between them. Germline loops: CDR1 MNHEY, CDR2 SMNVEV (reference sequence). Written as DNA, the CDR3 is TGTGCCAGCAGTCCGTCACTACACCCCCTCTCCTACGAGCAGTACTTC. Translating it yields CASSPSLHPLSYEQYF.

V gene TRBV3-1 (or the pseudogene TRBV3-2) combines with J gene TRBJ2-3, with D perhaps TRBD1 (5 bases). Trimming removed 0 bases from V and 0 bases from J, with 7 bases in between. The CDR3 consists of 15 residues. Germline CDR1 reads LGHDT; CDR2 reads YNNKEL (reference sequence). The CDR3 sequence is CASSQDGASTDTQYF. The DNA for the CDR3 is TGTGCCAGCAGCCAAGATGGGGCTAGCACAGATACGCAGTATTTT.

V gene TRBV29-1 combines with J gene TRBJ2-3; possibly TRBD2 for D (5 bases). Germline CDR1 reads SQVTM; CDR2 reads ANQGSEA. Trimming shortened V by 3 bases and J by 4 bases, and 8 bases separated the two germline ends. The CDR3 sequence is 12 residues long. This CDR3 reads CSVDTGADTQYF. The CDR3 DNA follows: TGCAGCGTTGATACCGGGGCAGATACGCAGTATTTT.

The chain carries TRBV4-1 and TRBJ2-1, with D possibly being TRBD1 or TRBD2 (5 bases each). V lost 4 bases and J lost 7, with 17 bases in between. The CDR3 runs to 15 residues. Germline values: CDR1 MGHRA, CDR2 YSYEKL. CDR3 sequence reads: CASSPRGPLGNEQFF. The CDR3, as DNA: TGCGCCAGCAGCCCAAGGGGACCCCTTGGAAATGAGCAGTTCTTC.

This clone was seen only a few times. The V gene is TRBV5-4, the J gene TRBJ2-7; TRBD1 or TRBD2 may be the D gene (5 bases each). Germline V gene data show CDR1 as SGHNT and CDR2 as YYREEE (reference sequence). The V end was cut by 2 bases, the J end by 4 bases, with 13 bases between. The CDR3 sequence is 14 residues long. CDR3 sequence (DNA): TGTGCCAGCAGCTTTAGGGACGGAAAATACGAGCAGTACTTC. Translated: CASSFRDGKYEQYF. Full variable domain (rest looked up from reference TRBV5-4 and TRBJ2-7): ETGVTQSPTHLIKTRGQQVTLRCSSQSGHNTVSWYQQALGQGPQFIFQYYREEENGRGNFPPRFSGLQFPNYSSELNVNALELDDSALYLCASSFRDGKYEQYFGPGTRLTVT.

The chain carries TRBV18 and TRBJ2-3; D is unresolved. Deletions cut 6 bases from V and 7 bases from J, with 8 bases between. The germline gives CDR1 KGHSH, CDR2 LQKENI. CDR3 length: 11 residues. The CDR3 sequence is CASSRKYTQYF. The CDR3 DNA is TGTGCCAGCTCCCGAAAATATACGCAGTATTTT.

This rearrangement joins TRBV4-1 to TRBJ2-7; D not certain. Germline V gives CDR1 MGHRA, CDR2 YSYEKL. The CDR3 covers 14 residues. Trimming shortened V by 4 bases and J by 5 bases, and 15 bases separated the two germline ends. In DNA form, the CDR3 reads TGCGCCAGCAGCCCCCCGTTAGTGGGCGACGAGCAGTACTTC. Translation: CASSPPLVGDEQYF.